The clone carrying this TCR beta chain was observed at least ten times. What it binds is not known. There were TCR beta CDR3 regions amplified from RNA transcripts. The HTBI set primed first-round TCR CDR3 RT-PCR. Each CDR3 protein gets one entry after TCRdb re-called the multiplex PCR reads with MiXCR. Of under 700,000 distinct CDR3 sequences listed, approximately 44% are singletons. This entry is derived from a study of T cells in Graves' hyperthyroidism and ophthalmopathy. Graves' hyperthyroidism was deemed stable absent ophthalmopathy progression within 18 months. Uncontrolled infection, other autoimmune disease, pregnancy or lactation disqualified patients from enrolment. Together with thyroid ultrasound, orbital computed tomography, serum thyroxine and TRAb, clinical symptoms were used for diagnoses. Whole-study results and caveats: Blood also contained most expanded thyroid clonotypes above 0.001.

This TCR derives from a young woman with Graves' hyperthyroidism. The specimen sequenced was peripheral blood or thyroid tissue (not recorded which).

The DNA for the CDR3 is TGCAGCGTTGCTCTTCGGGACAGCGATCAGCCCCAGCATTTT. This translates into CSVALRDSDQPQHF. The V call is TRBV29-1, the J call TRBJ1-5, with TRBD1 matching over 7 bases. There are 14 residues in the CDR3. Looked up from germline, CDR1 is SQVTM and CDR2 is ANQGSEA. The J segment lost 5 bases and the V segment lost 4 bases, leaving 8 bases of the junction unmatched. The complete variable domain, with remaining parts taken from reference TRBV29-1 and TRBJ1-5, reads SAVISQKPSRDICQRGTSLTIQCQVDSQVTMMFWYRQQPGQSLTLIATANQGSEATYESGFVIDKFPISRPNLTFSTLTVSNMSPEDSSIYLCSVALRDSDQPQHFGDGTRLSIL.